This T cell receptor (beta chain) originates from a study of cytomegalovirus exposure and HLA in healthy donors. The overall study: The platform used for the 120 validation repertoires matched that of the 600 to 800 first-cohort repertoires, a later analysis reported.

This table comes from immunoSEQ multiplex PCR, and its TCRdb copy is limited to in-frame clones, with some not included. The sample lists over 130,000 clones; around nine tenths were seen once. Findings and caveats of the study: There were some public TCRs occurring in many donors, but most TCR sequences were rare. It was found in a later analysis that first-cohort TCR clusters tended to co-occur in the 100 to 150 validation repertoires.

For this clone: Its cognate antigen is unknown.

The receptor was derived from a man in his late teens or twenties in good health and CMV-seropositive. Material for sequencing was PBMCs.

CDR3 in amino acids: CASSTSIGETQYF. In DNA form, the CDR3 reads TGTGCCAGCAGTACTAGTATTGGCGAGACCCAGTACTTC. This chain links TRBV6-1 with TRBJ2-5, with a weak D call TRBD2 (5 bases). V lost 5 bases and J 5 bases, leaving 12 bases between the germline ends. CDR1 is MNHNS and CDR2 is SASEGT in the germline V gene. The CDR3 has 13 residues.